The sequence of this T cell receptor (beta chain) was determined in a study of T cell responses to AZD1222 COVID-19 vaccine. Sequencing was performed with immunoSEQ multiplex PCR; in TCRdb, only in-frame clones are kept and a portion is missing. This table has about 120,000 clones, over 75% appearing once. Per the germline V gene, CDR1 is MDHEN and CDR2 is SYDVKM. J lost 5 bases, V lost 2 bases, and 7 bases had no gene match. The CDR3 is made up of 16 amino acids. In the case of this clone: Its antigen remains unidentified.

Study-wide results and limits: Elevations in Spike-specific TCR breadth and depth followed administration of two AZD1222 doses. AZD1222 recipients seropositive at baseline numbered only 6 or 7. Nearly half of spike-specific TCRs reportedly target unmutated variant regions.

Sample: peripheral blood, taken 28 days after the second dose of the MenACWY control vaccine. The V gene is TRBV28, the J gene TRBJ2-3; 10 bases match TRBD2. The source is an adult who received the MenACWY meningococcal vaccine as a control. CDR3 protein: CASSLAASGRVDTQYF. The CDR3 DNA reads as TGTGCCAGCAGTTTAGCGGCTAGCGGGAGAGTAGATACGCAGTATTTT.